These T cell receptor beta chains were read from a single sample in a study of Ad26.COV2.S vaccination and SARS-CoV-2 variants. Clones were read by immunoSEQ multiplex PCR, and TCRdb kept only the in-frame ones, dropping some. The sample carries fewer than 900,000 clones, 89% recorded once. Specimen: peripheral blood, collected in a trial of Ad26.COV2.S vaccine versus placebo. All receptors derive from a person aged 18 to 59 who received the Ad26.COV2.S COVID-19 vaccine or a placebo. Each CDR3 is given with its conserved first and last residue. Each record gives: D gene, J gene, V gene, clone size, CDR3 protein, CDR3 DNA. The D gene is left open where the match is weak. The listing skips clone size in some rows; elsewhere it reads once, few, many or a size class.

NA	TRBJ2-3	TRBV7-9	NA	CASSLLWEQSTDTQYF	TGTGCCAGCAGCTTACTGTGGGAACAGAGCACAGATACGCAGTATTTT
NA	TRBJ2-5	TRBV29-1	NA	CSVDSVAETQYF	TGCAGCGTTGACTCTGTTGCGGAGACCCAGTACTTC
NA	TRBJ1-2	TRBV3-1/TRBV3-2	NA	CASSPDSYGYTF	TGTGCCAGCAGTCCGGACAGCTATGGCTACACCTTC
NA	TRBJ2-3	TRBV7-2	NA	CASSFYRDTQYF	TGTGCCAGCAGCTTCTACAGGGATACGCAGTATTTT
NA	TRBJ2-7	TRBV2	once	CASSVEQGRAYEQYF	TGTGCCAGCAGTGTTGAACAGGGACGAGCTTACGAGCAGTACTTC
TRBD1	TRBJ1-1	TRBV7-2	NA	CASSLTDTGDEDTEAFF	TGTGCCAGCAGCTTAACGGATACAGGGGACGAGGACACTGAAGCTTTCTTT
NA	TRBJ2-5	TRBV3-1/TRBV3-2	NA	CASSQSPSRETQYF	TGTGCCAGCAGCCAAAGCCCTTCGAGAGAGACCCAGTACTTC
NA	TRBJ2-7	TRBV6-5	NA	CASSYSISGETYEQYF	TGTGCCAGCAGTTACTCGATTTCCGGCGAAACCTACGAGCAGTACTTC
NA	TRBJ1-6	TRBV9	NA	CASSGQQGYNSPLHF	TGTGCCAGCAGCGGGCAACAGGGTTATAATTCACCCCTCCACTTT
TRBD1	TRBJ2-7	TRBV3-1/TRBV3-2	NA	CASSQGLEQGAYEQYF	TGTGCCAGCAGCCAAGGACTAGAACAGGGGGCGTATGAGCAGTACTTC
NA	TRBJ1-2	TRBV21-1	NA	CASSKCGDRFPDYGYTF	TGTGCCAGCAGCAAATGTGGGGACAGATTCCCGGACTATGGCTACACCTTC
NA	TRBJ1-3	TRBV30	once	CAWSHPGFSGNTIYF	TGTGCCTGGAGCCATCCAGGGTTTTCTGGAAACACCATATATTTT
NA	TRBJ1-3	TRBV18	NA	CASSYPGSTGNTIYF	TGTGCCAGCTCATACCCCGGGAGCACGGGAAACACCATATATTTT
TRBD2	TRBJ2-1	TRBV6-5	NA	CASKGSSGAYNEQFF	TGTGCCAGCAAGGGGTCTAGCGGGGCTTACAATGAGCAGTTCTTC
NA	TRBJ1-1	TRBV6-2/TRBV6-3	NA	CASSTPQGLVTEAFF	TGTGCCAGCAGTACCCCACAGGGATTAGTAACTGAAGCTTTCTTT
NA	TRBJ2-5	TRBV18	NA	CASSPTRGRQETQYF	TGTGCCAGCTCACCGACACGAGGCCGCCAAGAGACCCAGTACTTC
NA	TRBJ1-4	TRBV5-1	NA	CASSLRTTNEKLFF	TGCGCCAGCAGCTTAAGGACTACTAATGAAAAACTGTTTTTT
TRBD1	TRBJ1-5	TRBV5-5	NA	CASSRSGTAGYSNQPQHF	TGTGCCAGCAGCCGTTCCGGGACAGCGGGATATAGCAATCAGCCCCAGCATTTT
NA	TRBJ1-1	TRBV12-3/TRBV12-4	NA	CASSWTRIEAFF	TGTGCCAGCAGTTGGACAAGGATTGAAGCTTTCTTT
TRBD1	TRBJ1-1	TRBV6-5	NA	CASSYSTGGAGTEAFF	TGTGCCAGCAGTTACTCGACAGGGGGCGCGGGGACTGAAGCTTTCTTT
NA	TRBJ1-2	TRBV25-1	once	CASSSRTAGHYGYTF	TGTGCCAGCAGTTCACGGACAGCGGGGCACTATGGCTACACCTTC
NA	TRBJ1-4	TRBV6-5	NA	CASRRRGDNEKLFF	TGTGCCAGCCGGAGGCGCGGGGATAATGAAAAACTGTTTTTT
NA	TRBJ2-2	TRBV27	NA	CASSPRGLNTGELFF	TGTGCCAGCAGTCCTCGAGGCCTGAACACCGGGGAGCTGTTTTTT
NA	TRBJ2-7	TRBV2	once	CASSEGYEQYF	TGTGCCAGCAGCGAGGGATACGAGCAGTACTTC
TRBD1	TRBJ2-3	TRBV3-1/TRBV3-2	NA	CASSPNRDRIRDTQYF	TGTGCCAGCAGCCCGAACCGGGACAGAATCAGAGATACGCAGTATTTT
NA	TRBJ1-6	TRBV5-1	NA	CASRMEVGPLHF	TGCGCCAGCCGTATGGAAGTGGGGCCCCTCCACTTT
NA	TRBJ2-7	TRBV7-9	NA	CASSSAFGQFSYEQYF	TGTGCCAGCAGCTCCGCCTTCGGACAGTTCTCCTACGAGCAGTACTTC
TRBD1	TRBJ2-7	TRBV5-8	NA	CASSPVGGQGSYEQYF	TGTGCCAGCAGCCCGGTAGGGGGACAGGGAAGTTACGAGCAGTACTTC
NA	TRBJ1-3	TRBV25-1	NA	CASSPDLAGNTIYF	TGTGCCAGCTCACCGGACCTTGCTGGAAACACCATATATTTT
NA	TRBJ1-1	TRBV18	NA	CASWPEMNTEAFF	TGTGCCAGCTGGCCCGAGATGAACACTGAAGCTTTCTTT
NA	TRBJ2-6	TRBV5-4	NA	CASSLGGPGANVLTF	TGTGCCAGCAGCTTGGGGGGGCCCGGGGCCAACGTCCTGACTTTC
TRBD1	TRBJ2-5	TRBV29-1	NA	CSVNGQGGETQYF	TGCAGCGTGAACGGACAGGGCGGAGAGACCCAGTACTTC
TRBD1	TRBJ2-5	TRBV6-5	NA	CASSRQGIQYF	TGTGCCAGCAGCCGACAGGGAATCCAGTACTTC
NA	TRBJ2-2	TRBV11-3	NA	CASSPNTGELFF	TGTGCCAGCAGCCCCAACACCGGGGAGCTGTTTTTT
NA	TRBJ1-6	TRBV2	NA	CASRATPGRINSPLHF	TGTGCCAGCAGGGCTACACCGGGACGGATTAATTCACCCCTCCACTTT
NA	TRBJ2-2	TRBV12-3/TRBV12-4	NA	CASSRTGELFF	TGTGCCAGCAGTCGTACCGGGGAGCTGTTTTTT
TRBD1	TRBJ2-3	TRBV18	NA	CATQVRQGASTDTQYF	TGTGCCACCCAGGTGAGGCAGGGGGCGAGTACAGATACGCAGTATTTT
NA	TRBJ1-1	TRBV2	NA	CASRAGTEAFF	TGTGCCAGCAGGGCCGGCACTGAAGCTTTCTTT
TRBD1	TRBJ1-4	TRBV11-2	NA	CASSLSGGGEKLFF	TGTGCCAGCAGCTTATCAGGGGGCGGCGAAAAACTGTTTTTT
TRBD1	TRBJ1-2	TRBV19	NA	CASSSTGGIYGYTF	TGTGCCAGTAGCTCGACAGGGGGCATCTATGGCTACACCTTC